This note documents a single TCR beta chain sequence. The target antigen is unknown. The data originate from a study of B cell selection in AIRE deficiency. Study-level points and caveats: Healthy Tconv contained about 35% of shared healthy Treg sequences; only TCRbeta sequenced. Healthy donors alone shared over 25% of about 3,600 Treg sequences; patients alone approximately 9.4%. CDR3s were shorter in shared Treg sequences, reflecting few non-templated nucleotide insertions.

This table comes from immunoSEQ multiplex PCR, and its TCRdb copy is limited to in-frame clones, with some not included. Of roughly 23,000 clones listed, around 90% are singletons. The CDR3 runs 16 residues. Germline CDR1 and CDR2: MNHNY and SVGAGI (reference sequence). Trimming cost V 1 base and J 8 bases, with 20 bases left between them. Regulatory T cells were sorted as CD4+CD25hiCD127low/negative. Sequenced material: CD4+CD25+ Tregs sorted from PBMCs. The TCR was taken from a human donor in good health. The chain carries TRBV6-6 and TRBJ1-2; D gene ambiguous. The CDR3 loop reads CASSYYIGRRVGGYTF. CDR3 sequence (DNA): TGTGCCAGCAGTTACTACATCGGCCGACGCGTGGGCGGCTACACCTTC.